The 8 T cell receptor beta chains below all came from one sample that was sequenced in a study of OX40 agonist ivuxolimab in advanced cancers. The repertoire was sequenced with immunoSEQ multiplex PCR; TCRdb's copy has only in-frame clones and lacks some. This sample has several thousand clones; over 75% occur once, and the top ten carry around 70%. Material: CD4+ or CD8+ T cells sorted from blood, obtained in a trial of the OX40 agonist ivuxolimab. These receptors originate from an adult with an advanced solid tumor such as melanoma, head and neck, liver or kidney cancer.

The chain joins TRBV11-2 to TRBJ2-3; D might be TRBD1 (6 bases). From germline, CDR1 is SGHAT and CDR2 FQNNGV. Trimming pared 1 base from V and 4 bases from J, leaving 12 bases between. The CDR3 totals 15 residues. CDR3 in DNA: TGTGCCAGCAGCTTAGTACAGGGCCCGCCAGATACGCAGTATTTT. It encodes CASSLVQGPPDTQYF.

This chain links TRBV7-9 with TRBJ1-5; D unresolved. Trimming cost V 5 bases and J 5 bases, with 16 bases left between them. CDR3 length equals 15 residues. Germline-derived CDR1 and CDR2 are SEHNR and FQNEAQ (reference sequence). This chain's CDR3 is CASSQGGLRHQPQHF. In DNA, the CDR3 is TGTGCCAGCAGCCAAGGAGGGTTGCGACATCAGCCCCAGCATTTT.

This sequence joins TRBV6-1 and TRBJ1-4; the D gene is possibly TRBD1 (5 bases). There are 15 residues in the CDR3. Trimming left V 3 bases short and J 0 bases short, with 8 bases between. Germline V gives CDR1 MNHNS, CDR2 SASEGT. DNA for the CDR3: TGTGCCAGCAGTGACTGGGGGGCAACTAATGAAAAACTGTTTTTT. Amino acids: CASSDWGATNEKLFF.

This chain links TRBV30 with TRBJ2-1, with 7 bases matching TRBD1. With 3 bases clipped from V and 3 bases from J, the junction kept 5 bases outside the gene matches. The CDR3 is 14 residues long. Germline CDR1 reads GTSNPN; CDR2 reads SVGIG (reference sequence). CDR3: CAWRWTGNYNEQFF. In nucleotides, the CDR3 is TGTGCCTGGAGATGGACAGGCAACTACAATGAGCAGTTCTTC.

The chain uses TRBV5-1 and TRBJ2-1; D may be TRBD1 (6 bases). The CDR3 spans 15 residues. Germline V gives CDR1 SGHRS, CDR2 YFSETQ. V was cut by 2 bases and J by 4 bases, with 13 bases left in between. In nucleotides, the CDR3 is TGCGCCAGCAGCTTCACCAAGGGGGTTTACAATGAGCAGTTCTTC. As protein: CASSFTKGVYNEQFF.

The chain couples TRBV18 to TRBJ1-5; D not resolved. V was clipped by 6 bases and J by 0 bases, with 12 bases between them. Looked up from germline, CDR1 is KGHSH and CDR2 is LQKENI. The CDR3 runs 15 residues. CDR3 sequence reads: CASSLANHSNQPQHF. CDR3 nucleotide sequence: TGTGCCAGCTCCCTGGCTAACCATAGCAATCAGCCCCAGCATTTT.

This clone was counted between two and nine times. The chain is built from TRBV5-8 and TRBJ1-2; no clear D. V lost 2 bases and J lost 3, with 11 bases in between. Germline CDR1 reads SGHTS; CDR2 reads YDEGEE. This CDR3 comprises 14 residues. The CDR3 loop is CASSLRASDYGYTF. For the CDR3, the DNA is TGTGCCAGCAGCTTACGGGCGTCTGACTATGGCTACACCTTC.

This clone has only one observation. The chain joins TRBV5-1 to TRBJ2-7, with a possible D match to TRBD1 (6 bases). The CDR3 covers 13 residues. From germline, CDR1 is SGHRS and CDR2 YFSETQ. Trimming took 0 bases from V and 5 from J, leaving 9 bases between them. The CDR3 protein is CASSLDRVHEQYF. The DNA for the CDR3 is TGCGCCAGCAGCTTGGACAGGGTCCACGAGCAGTACTTC.